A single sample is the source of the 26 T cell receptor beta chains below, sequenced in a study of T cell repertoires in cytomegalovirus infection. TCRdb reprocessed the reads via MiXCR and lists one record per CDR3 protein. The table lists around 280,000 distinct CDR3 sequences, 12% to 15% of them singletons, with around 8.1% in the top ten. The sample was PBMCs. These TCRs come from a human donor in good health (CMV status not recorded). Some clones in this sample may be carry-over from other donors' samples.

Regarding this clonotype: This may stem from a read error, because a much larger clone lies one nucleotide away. The CDR3 reads CASSPTGPGAPYGYTF. CDR3 coding DNA: TGTGCCAGCAGCCCGACCGGGCCAGGGGCGCCCTATGGCTACACCTTC. The V call is TRBV11-2, the J call TRBJ1-2; D might be TRBD1 (6 bases). From germline, CDR1 is SGHAT and CDR2 FQNNGV. The CDR3 sequence is 16 residues long. V gave up 5 bases and J gave up 4 bases, with 20 bases separating them.

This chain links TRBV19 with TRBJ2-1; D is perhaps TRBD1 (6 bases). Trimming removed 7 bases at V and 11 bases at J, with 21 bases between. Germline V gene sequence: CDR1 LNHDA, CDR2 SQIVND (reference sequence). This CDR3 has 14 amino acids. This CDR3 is CASTKTGAGDKQFF. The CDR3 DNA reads TGTGCCAGTACCAAGACAGGCGCGGGTGACAAGCAGTTCTTC.

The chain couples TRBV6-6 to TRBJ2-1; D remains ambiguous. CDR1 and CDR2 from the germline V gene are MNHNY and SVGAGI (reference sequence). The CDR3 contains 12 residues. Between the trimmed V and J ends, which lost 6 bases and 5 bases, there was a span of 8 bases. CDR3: CASRKADNEQFF. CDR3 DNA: TGTGCCAGCAGAAAGGCGGACAATGAGCAGTTCTTC.

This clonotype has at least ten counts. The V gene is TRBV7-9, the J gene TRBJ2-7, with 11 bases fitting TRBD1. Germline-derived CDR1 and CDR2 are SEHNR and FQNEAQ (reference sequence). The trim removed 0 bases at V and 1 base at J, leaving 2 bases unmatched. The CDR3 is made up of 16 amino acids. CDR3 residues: CASSLAGTGGSYEQYF. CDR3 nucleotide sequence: TGTGCCAGCAGCTTAGCGGGGACAGGGGGGTCCTACGAGCAGTACTTC.

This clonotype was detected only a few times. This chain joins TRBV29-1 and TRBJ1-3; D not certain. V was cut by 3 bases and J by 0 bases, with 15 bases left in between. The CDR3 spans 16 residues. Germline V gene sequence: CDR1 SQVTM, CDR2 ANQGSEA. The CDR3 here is CSVEDGIPYSGNTIYF. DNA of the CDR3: TGCAGCGTTGAGGATGGAATCCCCTACTCTGGAAACACCATATATTTT.

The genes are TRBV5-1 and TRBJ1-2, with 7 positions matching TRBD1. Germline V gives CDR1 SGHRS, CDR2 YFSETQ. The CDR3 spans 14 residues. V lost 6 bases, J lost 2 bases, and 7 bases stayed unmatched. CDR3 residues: CASNRGGQNYGYTF. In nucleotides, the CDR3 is TGCGCCAGCAACCGCGGGGGACAGAACTATGGCTACACCTTC.

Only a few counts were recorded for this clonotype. CDR3 region: CASSPRDNQFYEQYF. The CDR3 nucleotides are TGTGCCAGCTCACCACGGGACAACCAATTCTACGAGCAGTACTTC. The chain carries TRBV18 and TRBJ2-7, with a weak D call TRBD1 (6 bases). The CDR3 totals 15 residues. The germline V gene has CDR1 KGHSH and CDR2 LQKENI. V gave up 1 base and J gave up 3 bases, with 13 bases separating them. Complete variable domain (other parts from reference TRBV18 and TRBJ2-7): NAGVMQNPRHLVRRRGQEARLRCSPMKGHSHVYWYRQLPEEGLKFMVYLQKENIIDESGMPKERFSAEFPKEGPSILRIQQVVRGDSAAYFCASSPRDNQFYEQYFGPGTRLTVT.

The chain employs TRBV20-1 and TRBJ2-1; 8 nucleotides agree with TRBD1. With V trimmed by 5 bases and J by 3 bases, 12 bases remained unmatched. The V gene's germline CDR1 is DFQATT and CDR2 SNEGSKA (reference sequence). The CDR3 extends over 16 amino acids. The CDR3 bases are TGCAGTGCTCCATACAGGGGGAAGAAAAACTACAATGAGCAGTTCTTC. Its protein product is CSAPYRGKKNYNEQFF.

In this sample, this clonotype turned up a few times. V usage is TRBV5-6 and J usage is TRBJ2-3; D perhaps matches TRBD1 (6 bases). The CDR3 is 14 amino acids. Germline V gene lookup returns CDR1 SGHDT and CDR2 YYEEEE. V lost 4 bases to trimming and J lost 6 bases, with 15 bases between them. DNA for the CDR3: TGTGCCAGCAGCCTTACAGGGAATGGTGATACGCAGTATTTT. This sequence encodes CASSLTGNGDTQYF.

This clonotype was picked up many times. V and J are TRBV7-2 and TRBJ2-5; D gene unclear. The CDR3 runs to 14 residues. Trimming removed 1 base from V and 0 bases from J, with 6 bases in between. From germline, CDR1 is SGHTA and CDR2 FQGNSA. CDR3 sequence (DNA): TGTGCCAGCAGCTTAGGTCAGCACCAAGAGACCCAGTACTTC. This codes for CASSLGQHQETQYF.

DNA for the CDR3: TGCAGTGCTAGAGATCTTGGCAGGATCTATGGCTACACCTTC. Translation gives CSARDLGRIYGYTF. The V and J genes are TRBV20-1 and TRBJ1-2; D unresolved. CDR3 length equals 14 residues. CDR1 DFQATT and CDR2 SNEGSKA come from the germline V gene (reference sequence). V lost 0 bases and J 4 bases, leaving 12 bases between the germline ends.

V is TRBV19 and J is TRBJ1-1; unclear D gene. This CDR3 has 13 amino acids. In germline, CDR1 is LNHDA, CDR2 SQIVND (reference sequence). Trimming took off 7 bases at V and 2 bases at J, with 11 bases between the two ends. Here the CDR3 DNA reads TGTGCCAGTAATAACGGTCTAAACACTGAAGCTTTCTTT. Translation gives CASNNGLNTEAFF.

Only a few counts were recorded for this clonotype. CDR3 coding DNA: TGTGCCAGCTCACAGACAGGGGGCGAAGAGACCCAGTACTTC. Encoded protein: CASSQTGGEETQYF. The chain links TRBV18 to TRBJ2-5; 10 positions match TRBD1. The CDR3 contains 14 residues. Germline CDR1 is KGHSH and CDR2 is LQKENI. V dropped 4 bases and J dropped 3; count of bases not matched to a gene: 2.

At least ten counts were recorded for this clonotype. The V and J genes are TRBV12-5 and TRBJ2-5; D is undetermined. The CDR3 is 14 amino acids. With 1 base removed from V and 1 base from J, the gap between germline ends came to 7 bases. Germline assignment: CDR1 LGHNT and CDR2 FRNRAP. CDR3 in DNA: TGTGCTAGTGGTTTGGGGCACCGCCAAGAGACCCAGTACTTC. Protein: CASGLGHRQETQYF.

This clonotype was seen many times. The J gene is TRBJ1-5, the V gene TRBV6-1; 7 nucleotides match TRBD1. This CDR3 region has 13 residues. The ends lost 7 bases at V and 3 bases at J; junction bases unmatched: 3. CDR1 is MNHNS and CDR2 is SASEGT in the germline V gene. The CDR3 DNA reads TGTGCCAGCAAGGGGGCCAACAATCAGCCCCAGCATTTT. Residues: CASKGANNQPQHF.

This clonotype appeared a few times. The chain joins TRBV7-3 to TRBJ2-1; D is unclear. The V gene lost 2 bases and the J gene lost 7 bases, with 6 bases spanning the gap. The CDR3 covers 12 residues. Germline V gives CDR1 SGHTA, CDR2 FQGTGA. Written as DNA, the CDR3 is TGTGCCAGCAGCTTAGACGAGAATGAGCAGTTCTTC. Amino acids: CASSLDENEQFF.

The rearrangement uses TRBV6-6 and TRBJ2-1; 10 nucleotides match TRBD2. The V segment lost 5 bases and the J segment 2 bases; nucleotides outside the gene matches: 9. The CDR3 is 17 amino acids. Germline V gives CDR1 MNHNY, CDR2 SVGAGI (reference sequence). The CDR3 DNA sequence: TGTGCCAGCAGTCTGAATCATCTAGCGGGAGCCTACAATGAGCAGTTCTTC. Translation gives CASSLNHLAGAYNEQFF.

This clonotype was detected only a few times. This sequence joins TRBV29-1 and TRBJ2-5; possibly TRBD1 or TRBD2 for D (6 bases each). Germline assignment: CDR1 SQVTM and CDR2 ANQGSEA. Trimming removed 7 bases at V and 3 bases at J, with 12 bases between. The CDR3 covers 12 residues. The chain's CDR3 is CSAEGGEETQYF. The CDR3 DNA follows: TGCAGCGCCGAGGGGGGAGAAGAGACCCAGTACTTC. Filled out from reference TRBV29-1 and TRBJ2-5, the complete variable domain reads SAVISQKPSRDICQRGTSLTIQCQVDSQVTMMFWYRQQPGQSLTLIATANQGSEATYESGFVIDKFPISRPNLTFSTLTVSNMSPEDSSIYLCSAEGGEETQYFGPGTRLLVL.

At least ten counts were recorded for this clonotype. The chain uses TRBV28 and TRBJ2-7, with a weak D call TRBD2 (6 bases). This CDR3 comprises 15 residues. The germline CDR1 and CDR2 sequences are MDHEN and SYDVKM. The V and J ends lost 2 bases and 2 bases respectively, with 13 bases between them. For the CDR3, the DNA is TGTGCCAGCAGTTTAATGGGAGGCCTAACCTACGAGCAGTACTTC. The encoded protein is CASSLMGGLTYEQYF.

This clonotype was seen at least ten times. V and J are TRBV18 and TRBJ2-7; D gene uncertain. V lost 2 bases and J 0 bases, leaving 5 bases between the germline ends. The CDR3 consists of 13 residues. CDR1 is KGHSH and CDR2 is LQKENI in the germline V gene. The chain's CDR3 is CASSPELSYEQYF. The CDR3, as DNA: TGTGCCAGCTCACCAGAGCTCTCCTACGAGCAGTACTTC.

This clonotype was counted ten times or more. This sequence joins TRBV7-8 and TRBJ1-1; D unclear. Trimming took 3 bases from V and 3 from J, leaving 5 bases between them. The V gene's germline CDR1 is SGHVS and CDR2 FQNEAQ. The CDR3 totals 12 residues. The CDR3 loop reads CASSFPDTEAFF. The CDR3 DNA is TGTGCCAGCAGCTTCCCGGACACTGAAGCTTTCTTT.

The CDR3: CSARDSQRGQSSYEQYF. DNA of the CDR3: TGCAGTGCTAGAGATTCCCAGCGGGGCCAGAGCTCCTACGAGCAGTACTTC. The chain recombines TRBV20-1 with TRBJ2-7; 7 nucleotides agree with TRBD2. The CDR3 runs to 17 residues. CDR1 is DFQATT and CDR2 is SNEGSKA in the germline V gene (reference sequence). V trimming: 0 bases; J trimming: 0 bases; junction bases outside the gene matches: 11.

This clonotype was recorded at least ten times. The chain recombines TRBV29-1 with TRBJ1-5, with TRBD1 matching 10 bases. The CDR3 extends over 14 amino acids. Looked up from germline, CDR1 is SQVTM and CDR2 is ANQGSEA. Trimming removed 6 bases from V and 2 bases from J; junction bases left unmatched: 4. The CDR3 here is CSVSGTGGNQPQHF. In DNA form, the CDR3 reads TGCAGCGTCTCCGGGACAGGGGGCAATCAGCCCCAGCATTTT.

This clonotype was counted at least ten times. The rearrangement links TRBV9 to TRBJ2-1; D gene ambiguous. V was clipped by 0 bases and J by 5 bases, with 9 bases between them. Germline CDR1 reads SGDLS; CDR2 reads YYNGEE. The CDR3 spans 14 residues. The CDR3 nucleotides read TGTGCCAGCAGCGTAGGTTCCAGAAACAATGAGCAGTTCTTC. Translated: CASSVGSRNNEQFF. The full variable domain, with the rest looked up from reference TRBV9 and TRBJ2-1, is DSGVTQTPKHLITATGQRVTLRCSPRSGDLSVYWYQQSLDQGLQFLIQYYNGEERAKGNILERFSAQQFPDLHSELNLSSLELGDSALYFCASSVGSRNNEQFFGPGTRLTVL.

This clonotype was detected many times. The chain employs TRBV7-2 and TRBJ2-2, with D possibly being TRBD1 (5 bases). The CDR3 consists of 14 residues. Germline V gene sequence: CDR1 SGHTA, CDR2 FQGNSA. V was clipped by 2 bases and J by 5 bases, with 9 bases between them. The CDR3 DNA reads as TGTGCCAGCAGCTTAAACCAGGGTACCGGGGAGCTGTTTTTT. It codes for CASSLNQGTGELFF.

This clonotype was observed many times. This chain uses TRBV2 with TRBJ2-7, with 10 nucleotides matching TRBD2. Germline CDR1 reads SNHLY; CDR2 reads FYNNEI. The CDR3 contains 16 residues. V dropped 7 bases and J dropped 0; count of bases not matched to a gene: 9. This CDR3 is CASMLAGVLSSYEQYF. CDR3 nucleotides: TGTGCCAGCATGCTAGCGGGGGTACTTAGCTCCTACGAGCAGTACTTC.